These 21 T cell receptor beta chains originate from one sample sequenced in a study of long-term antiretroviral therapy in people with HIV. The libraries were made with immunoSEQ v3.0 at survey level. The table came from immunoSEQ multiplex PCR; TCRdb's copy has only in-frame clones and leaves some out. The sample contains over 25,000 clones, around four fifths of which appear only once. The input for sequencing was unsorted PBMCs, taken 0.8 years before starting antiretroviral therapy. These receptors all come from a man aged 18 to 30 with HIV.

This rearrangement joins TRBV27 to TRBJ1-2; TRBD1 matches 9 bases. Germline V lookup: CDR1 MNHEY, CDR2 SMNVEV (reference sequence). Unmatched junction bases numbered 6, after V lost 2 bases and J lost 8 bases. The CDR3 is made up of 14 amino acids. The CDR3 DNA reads TGTGCCAGCAGTTTACTGGGACAGGGCAGCGGCTACACCTTC. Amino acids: CASSLLGQGSGYTF.

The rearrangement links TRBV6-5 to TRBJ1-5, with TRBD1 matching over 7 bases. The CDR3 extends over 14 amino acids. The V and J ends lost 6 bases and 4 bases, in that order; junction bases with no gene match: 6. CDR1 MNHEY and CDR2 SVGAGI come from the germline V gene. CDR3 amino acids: CASSQGQKNQPQHF. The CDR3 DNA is TGTGCCAGCAGCCAGGGACAGAAGAATCAGCCCCAGCATTTT.

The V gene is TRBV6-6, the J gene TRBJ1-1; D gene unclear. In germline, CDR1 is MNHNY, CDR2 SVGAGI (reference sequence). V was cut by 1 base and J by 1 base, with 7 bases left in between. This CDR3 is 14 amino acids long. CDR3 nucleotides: TGTGCCAGCAGTTACTGGGAGGGGAACACTGAAGCTTTCTTT. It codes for CASSYWEGNTEAFF.

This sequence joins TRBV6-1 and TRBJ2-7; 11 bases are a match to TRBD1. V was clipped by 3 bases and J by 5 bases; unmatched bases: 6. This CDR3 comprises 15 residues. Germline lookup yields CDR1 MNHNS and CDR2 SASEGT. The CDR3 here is CASSELPDRGHEQYF. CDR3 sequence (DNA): TGTGCCAGCAGTGAGCTGCCGGACAGGGGGCACGAGCAGTACTTC.

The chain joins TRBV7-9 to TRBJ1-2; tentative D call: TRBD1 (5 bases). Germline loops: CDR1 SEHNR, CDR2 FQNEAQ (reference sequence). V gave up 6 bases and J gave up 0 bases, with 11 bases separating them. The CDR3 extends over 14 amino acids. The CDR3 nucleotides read TGTGCCAGCAGGTCAGGGTTTTCTAACTATGGCTACACCTTC. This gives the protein CASRSGFSNYGYTF.

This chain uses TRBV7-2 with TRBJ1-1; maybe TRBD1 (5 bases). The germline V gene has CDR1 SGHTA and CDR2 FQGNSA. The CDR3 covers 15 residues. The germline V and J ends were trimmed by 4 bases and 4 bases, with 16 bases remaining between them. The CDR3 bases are TGTGCCAGCAGCTCCCAGGCAGGGAAGAGCACTGAAGCTTTCTTT. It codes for CASSSQAGKSTEAFF.

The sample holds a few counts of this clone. CDR3: CASSERRGYGYTF. CDR3 nucleotide sequence: TGTGCCAGCAGTGAGAGGAGAGGCTATGGCTACACCTTC. The chain employs TRBV2 and TRBJ1-2; D remains ambiguous. CDR3 length: 13 residues. V lost 3 bases and J 4 bases, leaving 9 bases between the germline ends. Per germline, CDR1 SNHLY and CDR2 FYNNEI.

CDR3 in amino acids: CASSSQRGPAYEQYF. DNA for the CDR3: TGTGCCAGCAGCTCCCAGCGAGGGCCCGCCTACGAGCAGTACTTC. The chain has TRBV5-6 and TRBJ2-7; tentatively, D is TRBD2 (5 bases). There are 15 residues in the CDR3. Germline V gene data show CDR1 as SGHDT and CDR2 as YYEEEE. V was pared by 3 bases and J by 2 bases, with 15 bases between.

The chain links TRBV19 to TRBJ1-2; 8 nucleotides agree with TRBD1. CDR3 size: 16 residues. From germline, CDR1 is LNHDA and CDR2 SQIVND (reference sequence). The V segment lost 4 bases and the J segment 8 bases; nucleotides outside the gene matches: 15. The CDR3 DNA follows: TGTGCCAGTAGTAGACCGGGACAGGCGGCATTTGGAGGCTACACCTTC. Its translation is CASSRPGQAAFGGYTF.

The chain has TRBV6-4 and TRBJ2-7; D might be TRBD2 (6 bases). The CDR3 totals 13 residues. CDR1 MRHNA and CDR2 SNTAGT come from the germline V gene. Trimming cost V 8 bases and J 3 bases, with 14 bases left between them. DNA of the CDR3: TGTGCCAGCGCCCCCCGGGAGTTCTACGAGCAGTACTTC. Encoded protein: CASAPREFYEQYF.

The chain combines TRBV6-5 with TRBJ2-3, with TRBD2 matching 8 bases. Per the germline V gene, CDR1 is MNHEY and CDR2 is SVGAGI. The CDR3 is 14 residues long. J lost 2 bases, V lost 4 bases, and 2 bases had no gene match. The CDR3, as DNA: TGTGCCAGCAGTTCCGGGGGGGCCACAGATACGCAGTATTTT. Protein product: CASSSGGATDTQYF.

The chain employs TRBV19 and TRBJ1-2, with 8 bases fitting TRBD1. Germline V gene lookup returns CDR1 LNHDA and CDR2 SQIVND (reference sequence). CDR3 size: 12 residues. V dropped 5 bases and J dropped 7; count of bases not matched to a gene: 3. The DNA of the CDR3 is TGTGCCAGTAGTGGACAGGGCTTTGGCTACACCTTC. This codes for CASSGQGFGYTF.

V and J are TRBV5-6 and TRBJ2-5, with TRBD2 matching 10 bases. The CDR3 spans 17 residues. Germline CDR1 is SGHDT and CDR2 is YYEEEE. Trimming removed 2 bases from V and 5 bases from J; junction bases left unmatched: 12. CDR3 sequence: CASSFADLAGGFETQYF. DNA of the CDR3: TGTGCCAGCAGCTTCGCGGACTTAGCGGGGGGATTTGAGACCCAGTACTTC.

CDR3 loop: CASSEYDRFNYGYTF. The CDR3 coding sequence is TGTGCCAGCAGTGAATATGACAGGTTTAACTATGGCTACACCTTC. The V gene is TRBV25-1, the J gene TRBJ1-2; D may be TRBD1 (6 bases). The CDR3 is 15 residues long. Per germline, CDR1 MGHDK and CDR2 SYGVNS. The V and J ends lost 0 bases and 1 base respectively, with 9 bases between them.

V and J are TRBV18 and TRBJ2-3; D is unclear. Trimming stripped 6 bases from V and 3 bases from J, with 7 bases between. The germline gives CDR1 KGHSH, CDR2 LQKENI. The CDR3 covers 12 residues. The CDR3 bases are TGTGCCAGCTCCCTTACAACAGATACGCAGTATTTT. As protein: CASSLTTDTQYF.

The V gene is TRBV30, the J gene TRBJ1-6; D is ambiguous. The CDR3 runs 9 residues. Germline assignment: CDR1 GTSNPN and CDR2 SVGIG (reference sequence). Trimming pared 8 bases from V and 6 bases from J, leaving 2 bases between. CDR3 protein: CAGNSPLHF. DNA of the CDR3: TGTGCCGGTAATTCACCCCTCCACTTT.

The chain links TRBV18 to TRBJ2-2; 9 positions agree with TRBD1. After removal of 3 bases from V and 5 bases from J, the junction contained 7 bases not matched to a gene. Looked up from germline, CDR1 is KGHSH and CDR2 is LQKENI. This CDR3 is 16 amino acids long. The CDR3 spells CASSPPGTGRTGELFF. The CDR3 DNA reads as TGTGCCAGCTCACCGCCCGGGACAGGGAGAACCGGGGAGCTGTTTTTT.

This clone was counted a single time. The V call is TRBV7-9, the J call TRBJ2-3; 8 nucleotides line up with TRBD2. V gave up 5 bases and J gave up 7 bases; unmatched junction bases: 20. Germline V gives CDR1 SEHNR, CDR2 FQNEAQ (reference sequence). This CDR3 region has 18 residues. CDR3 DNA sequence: TGTGCCAGCAGCCTCGCCTTGGGGGGTGCGGGGGGTCTAAATACGCAGTATTTT. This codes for CASSLALGGAGGLNTQYF.

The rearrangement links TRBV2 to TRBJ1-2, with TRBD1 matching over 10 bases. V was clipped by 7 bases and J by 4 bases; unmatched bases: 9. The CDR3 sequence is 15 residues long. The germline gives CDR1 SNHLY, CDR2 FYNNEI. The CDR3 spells CASTDRGPGLYGYTF. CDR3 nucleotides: TGTGCCAGCACTGACAGGGGGCCGGGGCTCTATGGCTACACCTTC.

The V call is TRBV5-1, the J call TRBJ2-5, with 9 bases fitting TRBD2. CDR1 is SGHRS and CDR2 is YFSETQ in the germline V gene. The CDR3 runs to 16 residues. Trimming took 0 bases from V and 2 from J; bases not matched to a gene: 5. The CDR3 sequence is CASSLGTSAGQETQYF. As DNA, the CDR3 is TGCGCCAGCAGCTTGGGGACTAGCGCGGGGCAAGAGACCCAGTACTTC.

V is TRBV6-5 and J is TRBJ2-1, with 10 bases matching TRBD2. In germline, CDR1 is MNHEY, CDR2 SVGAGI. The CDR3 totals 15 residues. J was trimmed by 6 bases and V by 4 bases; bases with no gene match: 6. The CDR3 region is CASSSGLASSNEQFF. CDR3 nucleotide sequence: TGTGCCAGCAGTTCGGGACTAGCGTCTTCCAATGAGCAGTTCTTC.